This TCR beta chain was obtained from a study of cytomegalovirus exposure and HLA in healthy donors. Findings and caveats of the study: Further analysis was carried out later, and it showed several of the most significant clusters appearing linked to common viral pathogens. Analysis performed later showed TCR beta chains linked to HLA being more clonally expanded than equally common others.

Trimming removed 5 bases from V and 4 bases from J, with 17 bases in between. This CDR3 is built from 15 residues. Germline CDR1 is SGHTA and CDR2 is FQGNSA. Concerning this clone: The antigen remains unidentified.

The PCR used 60 Vbeta and 13 Jbeta primers. Clones were read by immunoSEQ multiplex PCR, and TCRdb kept only the in-frame ones, dropping some. The sample lists about 130,000 clones; roughly a tenth were seen once. The sequence derives from a woman younger than 30 in good health and CMV-seropositive. Sequenced: PBMCs. The J gene is TRBJ1-1, the V gene TRBV7-2; a weak D match, TRBD1 (5 bases). In DNA, the CDR3 is TGTGCCAGCAGCCCTATGGGGGGGTTCAGCACTGAAGCTTTCTTT. Its translation is CASSPMGGFSTEAFF.